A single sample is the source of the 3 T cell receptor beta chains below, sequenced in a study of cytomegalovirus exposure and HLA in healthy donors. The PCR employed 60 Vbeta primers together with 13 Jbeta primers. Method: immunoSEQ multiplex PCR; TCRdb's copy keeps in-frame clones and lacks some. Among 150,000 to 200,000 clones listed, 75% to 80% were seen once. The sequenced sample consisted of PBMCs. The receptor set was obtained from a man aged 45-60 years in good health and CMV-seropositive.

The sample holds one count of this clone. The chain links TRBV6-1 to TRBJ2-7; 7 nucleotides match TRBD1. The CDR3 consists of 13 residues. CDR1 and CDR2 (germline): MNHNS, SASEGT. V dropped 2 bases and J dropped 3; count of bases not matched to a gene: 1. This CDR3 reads CASSERQGYEQYF. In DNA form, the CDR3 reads TGTGCCAGCAGTGAAAGACAGGGCTACGAGCAGTACTTC.

The CDR3 loop is CASTRDSPETQYF. The CDR3 DNA sequence: TGTGCCAGCACCCGGGACAGCCCCGAGACCCAGTACTTC. The chain has TRBV6-1 and TRBJ2-5, with TRBD1 matching 7 bases. Trimming cost V 7 bases and J 5 bases; bases outside gene matches: 7. Germline lookup yields CDR1 MNHNS and CDR2 SASEGT. This CDR3 region has 13 residues.

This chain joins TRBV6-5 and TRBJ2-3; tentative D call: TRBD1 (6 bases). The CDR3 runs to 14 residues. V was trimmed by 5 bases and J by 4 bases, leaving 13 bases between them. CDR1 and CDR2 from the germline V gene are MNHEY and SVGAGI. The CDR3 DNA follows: TGTGCCAGCAGTCGTACGGACAGATCAGATACGCAGTATTTT. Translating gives CASSRTDRSDTQYF.